The present T cell receptor (beta chain) was sequenced within a study of shared clonotypes between healthy human individuals. The wider study: Donor composition was a couple of women and a few men, aged 18 to 49. Study-wide results and limits: Sorted-subset sequencing was shown by rarefaction to be incomplete despite large depth.

DNA at about 210 ng, roughly 30,000 T cell genomes, went into sorted-subset replicate PCRs. This table comes from immunoSEQ multiplex PCR, and its TCRdb copy is limited to in-frame clones, with some not included. The sample has 950,000 to 1,200,000 clones, approximately 80% seen once; the top ten hold roughly 0.83%. V lost 4 bases to trimming and J lost 6 bases; unmatched junction nucleotides: 5. This CDR3 is 14 amino acids long. Germline V lookup: CDR1 MNHNS, CDR2 SASEGT. On this clone itself: Its antigen is unknown.

What was sequenced was memory CD4+ T cells from PBMCs. Subset in this sample: CD45RA-negative fraction. The clonotype originates from a man between 18 and 29 years old in good health. Some clones in this sample may be carry-over from other donors' samples. V usage is TRBV6-1 and J usage is TRBJ1-3, with TRBD1 matching 8 bases. CDR3 residues: CASSADRGENTIYF. For the CDR3, the DNA is TGTGCCAGCAGTGCCGACAGGGGAGAAAACACCATATATTTT.